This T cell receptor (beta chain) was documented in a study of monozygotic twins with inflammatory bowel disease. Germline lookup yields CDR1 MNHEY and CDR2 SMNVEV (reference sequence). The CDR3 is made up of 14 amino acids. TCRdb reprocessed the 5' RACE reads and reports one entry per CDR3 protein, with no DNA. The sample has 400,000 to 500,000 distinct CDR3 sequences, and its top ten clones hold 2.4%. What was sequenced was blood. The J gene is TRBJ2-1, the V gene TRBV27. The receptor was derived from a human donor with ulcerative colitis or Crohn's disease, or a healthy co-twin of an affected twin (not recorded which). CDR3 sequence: CASSMSYTYNEQFF.